These T cell receptor beta chains were read from a single sample in a study of cytomegalovirus exposure and HLA in healthy donors. Produced via immunoSEQ multiplex PCR; TCRdb's table is partial and in-frame only. This table holds about 110,000 clones, 65% to 85% found once. Sequenced: PBMCs. These receptors originate from a man aged 25-45 years in good health and CMV-seronegative. The CDR3 runs from the conserved cysteine through the conserved F or W. D genes are given only for firm matches. Some rows mark clone size as missing; the rest say once, few, many or name a class of expanded clone.

clone_size: once
v_call: TRBV6-6
j_call: TRBJ1-4
d_call: .
cdr3_nt: TGTGCCAGTAGTTACTCGAGCCCGGGGGGAGGTGAAAAACTGTTTTTT
cdr3_aa: CASSYSSPGGGEKLFF

clone_size: .
v_call: TRBV29-1
j_call: TRBJ2-1
d_call: TRBD2
cdr3_nt: TGCAGCGCCTGGGGGACTAGCGGGAGCAATGAGCAGTTCTTC
cdr3_aa: CSAWGTSGSNEQFF

clone_size: once
v_call: TRBV10-3
j_call: TRBJ2-7
d_call: TRBD1
cdr3_nt: TGTGCCATCAGTGACCCTGGACAGGGGTTGTCCTACGAGCAGTACTTC
cdr3_aa: CAISDPGQGLSYEQYF

clone_size: .
v_call: TRBV2
j_call: TRBJ2-1
d_call: TRBD2
cdr3_nt: TGTGCCAGCTTTGGTAGCGGGAGGGGGGGAGGCTACAATGAGCAGTTCTTC
cdr3_aa: CASFGSGRGGGYNEQFF

clone_size: .
v_call: TRBV7-2
j_call: TRBJ2-1
d_call: TRBD2
cdr3_nt: TGTGCCAGCAGCCAGACTAGCGGACACTACAATGAGCAGTTCTTC
cdr3_aa: CASSQTSGHYNEQFF

clone_size: .
v_call: TRBV6-5
j_call: TRBJ2-3
d_call: TRBD2
cdr3_nt: TGTGCCAGCAGAGCGGGAGGGTACGATACGCAGTATTTT
cdr3_aa: CASRAGGYDTQYF

clone_size: .
v_call: TRBV30
j_call: TRBJ2-3
d_call: TRBD2
cdr3_nt: TGTGCCTGGAGTTCCGCGGGGGGCCCCCCGGATACGCAGTATTTT
cdr3_aa: CAWSSAGGPPDTQYF

clone_size: .
v_call: TRBV9
j_call: TRBJ1-3
d_call: .
cdr3_nt: TGTGCCAGCAGCCCCCGAGGTACGGGAAGCTCTGGAAACACCATATATTTT
cdr3_aa: CASSPRGTGSSGNTIYF

clone_size: .
v_call: TRBV9
j_call: TRBJ2-7
d_call: TRBD1
cdr3_nt: TGTGCCAGCAGCGTAGAGGGCAGGGGGCGCGAGCAGTACTTC
cdr3_aa: CASSVEGRGREQYF

clone_size: .
v_call: TRBV28
j_call: TRBJ2-7
d_call: TRBD2
cdr3_nt: TGTGCCAGCTCGGACCTAGCGGGAGAATACGAGCAGTACTTC
cdr3_aa: CASSDLAGEYEQYF

clone_size: .
v_call: TRBV9
j_call: TRBJ2-2
d_call: TRBD1
cdr3_nt: TGTGCCAGCAGCGCGCCGACAGGGCAGGACACCGGGGAGCTGTTTTTT
cdr3_aa: CASSAPTGQDTGELFF

clone_size: .
v_call: TRBV29-1
j_call: TRBJ2-5
d_call: .
cdr3_nt: TGCAGCGTCCCTAAGGAGACCCAGTACTTC
cdr3_aa: CSVPKETQYF

clone_size: .
v_call: TRBV19
j_call: TRBJ1-5
d_call: .
cdr3_nt: TGTGCCAGTAGTGGCTTGCTCAATCAGCCCCAGCATTTT
cdr3_aa: CASSGLLNQPQHF

clone_size: .
v_call: TRBV5-1
j_call: TRBJ2-7
d_call: TRBD2
cdr3_nt: TGCGCCAGCAGCGGCGGGGGAAGAGAGCAGTACTTC
cdr3_aa: CASSGGGREQYF

clone_size: once
v_call: TRBV10-1
j_call: TRBJ2-7
d_call: TRBD2
cdr3_nt: TGCGCCAGCAGTGAGAGCGGGGGCTACGAGCAGTACTTC
cdr3_aa: CASSESGGYEQYF

clone_size: .
v_call: TRBV30
j_call: TRBJ1-1
d_call: .
cdr3_nt: TGTGCCTGGAGTGTGAGCACGAGCGGGACTGAAGCTTTCTTT
cdr3_aa: CAWSVSTSGTEAFF

clone_size: few
v_call: TRBV5-8
j_call: TRBJ1-6
d_call: .
cdr3_nt: TGTGCCAGCAGCTTAGTGAGAAATTCACCCCTCCACTTT
cdr3_aa: CASSLVRNSPLHF

clone_size: .
v_call: TRBV7-9
j_call: TRBJ2-2
d_call: TRBD2
cdr3_nt: TGTGCCGGGGAGCGGGGGTCGGGCACCGGGGAGCTGTTTTTT
cdr3_aa: CAGERGSGTGELFF

clone_size: .
v_call: TRBV7-9
j_call: TRBJ2-1
d_call: .
cdr3_nt: TGTGCCAGCAGCTTAAGGGAGTGGGGTGAGCAGTTCTTC
cdr3_aa: CASSLREWGEQFF

clone_size: .
v_call: TRBV7-2
j_call: TRBJ2-7
d_call: TRBD2
cdr3_nt: TGTGCCAGCAGCCCTAGCGGGGGGGCCTCCTACGAGCAGTACTTC
cdr3_aa: CASSPSGGASYEQYF

clone_size: .
v_call: TRBV10-3
j_call: TRBJ2-7
d_call: .
cdr3_nt: TGTGCCATCAGTGAGTCCCCGCGGGAGCAGTACTTC
cdr3_aa: CAISESPREQYF

clone_size: .
v_call: TRBV5-1
j_call: TRBJ2-3
d_call: TRBD2
cdr3_nt: TGCGCCAGCAGCTCCCCCAGCGGGACTACAGATACGCAGTATTTT
cdr3_aa: CASSSPSGTTDTQYF

clone_size: .
v_call: TRBV11-2
j_call: TRBJ2-2
d_call: .
cdr3_nt: TGTGCCAGCAGCCCGGGCGGGGAGCTGTTTTTT
cdr3_aa: CASSPGGELFF

clone_size: .
v_call: TRBV2
j_call: TRBJ2-7
d_call: .
cdr3_nt: TGTGCCAGTCAACAGCCCCTCTCCTACGAGCAGTACTTC
cdr3_aa: CASQQPLSYEQYF

clone_size: .
v_call: TRBV5-6
j_call: TRBJ2-5
d_call: .
cdr3_nt: TGTGCCAGCACATTTTCGATGGGACAACAGTACTTC
cdr3_aa: CASTFSMGQQYF

clone_size: few
v_call: TRBV6-5
j_call: TRBJ1-5
d_call: TRBD1
cdr3_nt: TGTGCCAGCAGCCCTGACAGGGCAAGCAATCAGCCCCAGCATTTT
cdr3_aa: CASSPDRASNQPQHF

clone_size: .
v_call: TRBV19
j_call: TRBJ2-4
d_call: .
cdr3_nt: TGTGCCAGTAGTATAGATAGGGGAAACATTCAGTACTTC
cdr3_aa: CASSIDRGNIQYF

clone_size: .
v_call: TRBV2
j_call: TRBJ1-2
d_call: TRBD1
cdr3_nt: TGTGCCCCCCCTCGGGGACAGGGAAATTCTTTGCATGGCTACACCTTC
cdr3_aa: CAPPRGQGNSLHGYTF

clone_size: once
v_call: TRBV6-5
j_call: TRBJ1-5
d_call: .
cdr3_nt: TGTGCCAGCAGTTACTCCCGGGAAAATCAGCCCCAGCATTTT
cdr3_aa: CASSYSRENQPQHF

clone_size: .
v_call: TRBV6-5
j_call: TRBJ2-4
d_call: TRBD1
cdr3_nt: TGTGCCAGCAGTTGGGGAAGGGACAGGAACAAAAACATTCAGTACTTC
cdr3_aa: CASSWGRDRNKNIQYF

clone_size: .
v_call: TRBV6-4
j_call: TRBJ2-1
d_call: TRBD2
cdr3_nt: TGTGCCAGCAGTGCCCCCCCGGGGGGAAACAATGAGCAGTTCTTC
cdr3_aa: CASSAPPGGNNEQFF